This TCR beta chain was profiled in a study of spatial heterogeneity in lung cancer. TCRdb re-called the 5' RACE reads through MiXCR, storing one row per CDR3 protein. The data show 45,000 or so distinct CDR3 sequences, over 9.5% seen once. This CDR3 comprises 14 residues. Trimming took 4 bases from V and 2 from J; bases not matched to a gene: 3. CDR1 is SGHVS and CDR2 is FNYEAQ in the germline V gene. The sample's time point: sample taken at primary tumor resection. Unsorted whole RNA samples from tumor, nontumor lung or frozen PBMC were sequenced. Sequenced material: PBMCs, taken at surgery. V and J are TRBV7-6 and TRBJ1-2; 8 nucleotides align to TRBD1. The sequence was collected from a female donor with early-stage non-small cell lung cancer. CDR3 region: CASSSGQGNYGYTF. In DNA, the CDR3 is TGTGCCAGCAGCTCCGGACAGGGAAACTATGGCTACACCTTC.